The 24 T cell receptor beta chains below all came from one sample that was sequenced in a study of cytomegalovirus exposure and HLA in healthy donors. Use of 60 Vbeta and 13 Jbeta primers characterized the PCR. Repertoires were generated with immunoSEQ multiplex PCR, while TCRdb's copy carries only in-frame clones and drops some. This table holds around 130,000 clones, 65% to 85% found once. The specimen was PBMCs. The receptors derive from a woman between 18 and 29 years old in good health and CMV-seronegative.

The table lists this clone with a count of one. This chain uses TRBV29-1 with TRBJ2-7, with 8 bases lining up with TRBD2. Trimming took 7 bases from V and 6 from J; bases not matched to a gene: 11. In germline, CDR1 is SQVTM, CDR2 ANQGSEA. There are 13 residues in the CDR3. In DNA form, the CDR3 reads TGCAGCGCTGGGAGCGGGAGCTTATCCGAGCAGTACTTC. As protein: CSAGSGSLSEQYF.

The chain links TRBV29-1 to TRBJ2-1; the D gene is possibly TRBD1 (6 bases). Germline assignment: CDR1 SQVTM and CDR2 ANQGSEA. V shed 0 bases and J shed 3 bases, with 15 bases lying between them. This CDR3 spans 16 amino acids. The CDR3 DNA follows: TGCAGCGTTGAAGACTCCTTGACAGGCCACTACAATGAGCAGTTCTTC. This gives the protein CSVEDSLTGHYNEQFF.

The V call is TRBV7-9, the J call TRBJ2-1; TRBD2 might be the D (5 bases). Trimming shortened V by 4 bases and J by 9 bases, and 16 bases separated the two germline ends. The CDR3 consists of 14 residues. Germline CDR1 SEHNR, CDR2 FQNEAQ (reference sequence). The CDR3 loop reads CASSSNYLASEQFF. In DNA, the CDR3 is TGTGCCAGCAGCTCGAATTACCTAGCTAGTGAGCAGTTCTTC.

This chain uses TRBV4-1 with TRBJ2-1; 8 bases line up with TRBD2. The CDR3 runs 17 residues. In germline, CDR1 is MGHRA, CDR2 YSYEKL. V lost 5 bases and J lost 7; bases outside the gene matches: 16. CDR3: CASSSRYLAGERNEQFF. The DNA for the CDR3 is TGCGCCAGCAGCTCCCGGTACCTAGCGGGTGAGAGGAATGAGCAGTTCTTC.

The gene calls are TRBV7-9 and TRBJ1-5; 8 bases are shared with TRBD1. The germline V gene has CDR1 SEHNR and CDR2 FQNEAQ (reference sequence). The CDR3 is made up of 14 amino acids. Losses at the gene ends were 4 bases for V and 4 bases for J; bases not matched to a gene: 3. This chain's CDR3 is CASSSGGKNQPQHF. Here the CDR3 DNA reads TGTGCCAGCAGCTCAGGGGGCAAGAATCAGCCCCAGCATTTT.

V and J are TRBV5-1 and TRBJ2-1; 16 nucleotides agree with TRBD2. V was clipped by 4 bases and J by 3 bases; unmatched bases: 4. This CDR3 has 17 residues. Germline V CDR1 and CDR2: SGHRS, YFSETQ. This CDR3 reads CASSGTSGRELYNEQFF. Here the CDR3 DNA reads TGCGCCAGCAGCGGGACTAGCGGGAGGGAACTCTACAATGAGCAGTTCTTC.

This chain joins TRBV18 and TRBJ2-7; D might be TRBD1 (6 bases). The V and J ends lost 6 bases and 5 bases respectively, with 23 bases between them. Per the germline V gene, CDR1 is KGHSH and CDR2 is LQKENI. The CDR3 has 16 amino acids. CDR3 sequence: CASSDASGTLLNEQYF. CDR3 DNA sequence: TGTGCCAGCTCGGATGCTTCCGGGACACTTTTGAACGAGCAGTACTTC. The whole variable domain, filled in from reference TRBV18 and TRBJ2-7, reads NAGVMQNPRHLVRRRGQEARLRCSPMKGHSHVYWYRQLPEEGLKFMVYLQKENIIDESGMPKERFSAEFPKEGPSILRIQQVVRGDSAAYFCASSDASGTLLNEQYFGPGTRLTVT.

The CDR3 loop reads CASSPGLATNEQFF. The CDR3 DNA reads as TGTGCCAGCAGCCCGGGACTAGCAACCAATGAGCAGTTCTTC. The chain joins TRBV7-8 to TRBJ2-1; TRBD2 aligns across 9 bases. The J segment lost 6 bases and the V segment lost 5 bases, leaving 5 bases of the junction unmatched. Per the germline V gene, CDR1 is SGHVS and CDR2 is FQNEAQ. The CDR3 is made up of 14 amino acids.

The CDR3 DNA sequence: TGTGCCAGTAGTTCCACCTACCTGGACGAGCAGTACTTC. Encoded protein: CASSSTYLDEQYF. The chain combines TRBV19 with TRBJ2-7, with D uncertain. Looked up from germline, CDR1 is LNHDA and CDR2 is SQIVND (reference sequence). The ends were cut back, 5 bases at V and 5 bases at J, with 13 bases in the middle. This CDR3 has 13 amino acids.

The V gene is TRBV16, the J gene TRBJ2-1; a weak D match, TRBD2 (5 bases). Germline V gene sequence: CDR1 KGHSY, CDR2 FQNENV. Deletions cut 0 bases from V and 3 bases from J, with 12 bases between. The CDR3 is 16 amino acids. For the CDR3, the DNA is TGTGCCAGCAGCCAATCCCAAGCGGAGATCTACAATGAGCAGTTCTTC. Amino acid sequence: CASSQSQAEIYNEQFF.

This chain joins TRBV5-1 and TRBJ1-1; 10 nucleotides line up with TRBD1. Trimming cost V 0 bases and J 1 base; bases outside gene matches: 18. Looked up from germline, CDR1 is SGHRS and CDR2 is YFSETQ. The CDR3 loop spans 21 amino acids. DNA of the CDR3: TGCGCCAGCAGCTTGGCCGGGACAGGGGTCGGGTTGAAACTGAAGAACACTGAAGCTTTCTTT. It codes for CASSLAGTGVGLKLKNTEAFF.

V usage is TRBV30 and J usage is TRBJ2-3; D is uncertain. Per germline, CDR1 GTSNPN and CDR2 SVGIG (reference sequence). CDR3 length equals 16 residues. V gave up 0 bases and J gave up 0 bases, with 13 bases separating them. The CDR3 protein is CAWSVLAEFSTDTQYF. CDR3 DNA: TGTGCCTGGAGTGTACTTGCGGAGTTTAGCACAGATACGCAGTATTTT.

The chain links TRBV5-1 to TRBJ2-1, with TRBD2 matching 8 bases. V was pared by 0 bases and J by 10 bases, with 12 bases of the junction left unmatched. The CDR3 totals 16 residues. CDR1 SGHRS and CDR2 YFSETQ come from the germline V gene. The CDR3 region is CASSLVDDGRAREQFF. CDR3 coding DNA: TGCGCCAGCAGCTTGGTTGACGACGGGAGGGCCAGGGAGCAGTTCTTC.

The chain employs TRBV7-2 and TRBJ2-3; no firm D call. CDR1 and CDR2 from the germline V gene are SGHTA and FQGNSA. Trimming left V 1 base short and J 6 bases short, with 14 bases between. The CDR3 is 15 residues long. Here the CDR3 reads CASSLEVERWDTQYF. CDR3 in DNA: TGTGCCAGCAGCTTAGAAGTCGAGCGTTGGGATACGCAGTATTTT.

This clone appeared a single time. The rearrangement joins TRBV11-2 to TRBJ1-2, with D possibly matching TRBD1 (6 bases). Germline V lookup: CDR1 SGHAT, CDR2 FQNNGV. The CDR3 loop spans 15 amino acids. Between the trimmed V and J ends, which lost 5 bases and 6 bases, there was a span of 19 bases. The CDR3 nucleotides read TGTGCCAGCAGCCTCCAATTGGACAGCTACAATGGCTACACCTTC. Translation: CASSLQLDSYNGYTF.

This chain uses TRBV18 with TRBJ2-7, with a weak D call TRBD1 (5 bases). Trimming pared 3 bases from V and 2 bases from J, leaving 11 bases between. In germline, CDR1 is KGHSH, CDR2 LQKENI. The CDR3 runs 14 residues. CDR3 in DNA: TGTGCCAGCTCACCGGGGCCGGAACCCTACGAGCAGTACTTC. Its translation: CASSPGPEPYEQYF.

The gene calls are TRBV2 and TRBJ2-1; TRBD2 might be the D (6 bases). Trimming removed 6 bases at V and 1 base at J, with 13 bases between. The CDR3 is made up of 15 amino acids. Germline V gene sequence: CDR1 SNHLY, CDR2 FYNNEI. Here the CDR3 reads CASRELSGSYNEQFF. The CDR3 DNA reads TGTGCCAGCAGGGAGCTTAGCGGTTCCTACAATGAGCAGTTCTTC.

The chain employs TRBV27 and TRBJ2-2; no definite D call. CDR1 is MNHEY, CDR2 SMNVEV, per germline (reference sequence). V was pared by 7 bases and J by 4 bases, with 10 bases between. This CDR3 is built from 13 residues. CDR3 region: CASIMSSTGELFF. CDR3 DNA sequence: TGTGCCAGCATTATGTCCAGCACCGGGGAGCTGTTTTTT.

The gene calls are TRBV15 and TRBJ2-7; a possible D gene is TRBD1 (5 bases). V lost 1 base and J 5 bases, leaving 15 bases between the germline ends. Germline values: CDR1 LNHNV, CDR2 YYDKDF (reference sequence). This CDR3 is 15 amino acids long. This CDR3 is CATSRAGAPWDEQYF. CDR3 bases: TGTGCCACCAGCAGAGCTGGGGCGCCTTGGGACGAGCAGTACTTC.

This sequence joins TRBV5-1 and TRBJ2-3; maybe TRBD2 (5 bases). The CDR3 sequence is 15 residues long. Looked up from germline, CDR1 is SGHRS and CDR2 is YFSETQ. V gave up 0 bases and J gave up 3 bases, with 11 bases separating them. In nucleotides, the CDR3 is TGCGCCAGCAGCTTGGGTCTAGCCCCGACAGATACGCAGTATTTT. Encoded protein: CASSLGLAPTDTQYF.

CDR3: CATSRDPKTGALYGYTF. The CDR3 DNA is TGTGCCACCAGCAGAGATCCCAAGACAGGCGCCCTATATGGCTACACCTTC. The rearrangement links TRBV15 to TRBJ1-2, with D perhaps TRBD1 (6 bases). In germline, CDR1 is LNHNV, CDR2 YYDKDF (reference sequence). This CDR3 is built from 17 residues. V lost 0 bases to trimming and J lost 5 bases, with 19 bases between them.

The genes are TRBV2 and TRBJ1-5; maybe TRBD1 (5 bases). V dropped 3 bases and J dropped 0 bases, with 9 bases sitting between them. Germline CDR1 SNHLY, CDR2 FYNNEI. This CDR3 comprises 15 residues. Written as DNA, the CDR3 is TGTGCCAGCAGTGAGGCAGGGTATAGCAATCAGCCCCAGCATTTT. Protein: CASSEAGYSNQPQHF.

The V and J genes are TRBV4-1 and TRBJ2-7, with 7 bases matching TRBD1. V gave up 5 bases and J gave up 1 base; unmatched junction bases: 2. Germline CDR1 and CDR2: MGHRA and YSYEKL. This CDR3 is 13 amino acids long. In DNA, the CDR3 is TGCGCCAGCAGCAGGACAGGATCCTACGAGCAGTACTTC. Translation: CASSRTGSYEQYF.

The gene calls are TRBV18 and TRBJ2-7; 13 bases match TRBD2. V trimming: 5 bases; J trimming: 3 bases; junction bases outside the gene matches: 4. Germline CDR1 and CDR2: KGHSH and LQKENI. CDR3 length: 15 amino acids. The CDR3 DNA sequence: TGTGCCAGCTCAATCGGGACTAGCGGGGTCTACGAGCAGTACTTC. This sequence encodes CASSIGTSGVYEQYF.